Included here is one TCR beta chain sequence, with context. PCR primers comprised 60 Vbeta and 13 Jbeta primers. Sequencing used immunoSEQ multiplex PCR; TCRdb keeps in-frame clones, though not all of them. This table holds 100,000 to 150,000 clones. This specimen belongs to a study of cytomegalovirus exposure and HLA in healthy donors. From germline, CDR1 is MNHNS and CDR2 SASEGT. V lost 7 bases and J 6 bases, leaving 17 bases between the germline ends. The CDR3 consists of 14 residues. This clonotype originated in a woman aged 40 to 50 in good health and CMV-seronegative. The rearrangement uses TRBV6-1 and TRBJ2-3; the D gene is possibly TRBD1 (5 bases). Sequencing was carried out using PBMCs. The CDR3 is CASNTGRVRDTQYF. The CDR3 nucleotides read TGTGCCAGCAATACAGGCAGGGTGAGGGATACGCAGTATTTT.